One and the same sample provided the 20 T cell receptor beta chains below, sequenced in a study of CXCR4 blockade with PD-1 therapy in pancreatic cancer. Produced via immunoSEQ multiplex PCR; TCRdb's table is partial and in-frame only. The repertoire has about 17,000 clones, about 72% of them found once; the top ten carry about 5.9%. Sequenced sample: tumor tissue. The receptor set was obtained from a human donor with pancreatic ductal adenocarcinoma.

The chain has TRBV10-2 and TRBJ2-7; 10 nucleotides align to TRBD2. The germline CDR1 and CDR2 sequences are WSHSY and SAAADI. The junction had 7 bases not matched to a gene; V was cut back by 10 bases and J by 4 bases. The CDR3 loop spans 13 amino acids. The DNA of the CDR3 is TGCGCCACCGGGACTAGCGATGCGTACGAGCAGTACTTC. It is translated as CATGTSDAYEQYF.

This clone was recorded a few times. The chain has TRBV28 and TRBJ2-3; 9 bases fit TRBD2. The CDR3 contains 19 residues. CDR1 MDHEN and CDR2 SYDVKM come from the germline V gene. V was pared by 6 bases and J by 0 bases, with 16 bases of the junction left unmatched. CDR3 DNA sequence: TGTGCCAGCAGGAATCTCGGGGGGGCTCTAGCGGGGAGCACAGATACGCAGTATTTT. It specifies CASRNLGGALAGSTDTQYF. Full variable domain (missing parts from reference TRBV28 and TRBJ2-3): DVKVTQSSRYLVKRTGEKVFLECVQDMDHENMFWYRQDPGLGLRLIYFSYDVKMKEKGDIPEGYSVSREKKERFSLILESASTNQTSMYLCASRNLGGALAGSTDTQYFGPGTRLTVL.

This sequence joins TRBV15 and TRBJ2-1; the match to TRBD2 covers 13 bases. The CDR3 length is 14 residues. The germline CDR1 and CDR2 sequences are LNHNV and YYDKDF (reference sequence). V lost 6 bases and J lost 8; bases outside the gene matches: 4. In DNA form, the CDR3 reads TGTGCCACCAGTGGACTAGCGGGAGTCGATGAGCAGTTCTTC. This sequence encodes CATSGLAGVDEQFF. Full variable domain (remainder filled in from reference TRBV15 and TRBJ2-1): DAMVIQNPRYQVTQFGKPVTLSCSQTLNHNVMYWYQQKSSQAPKLLFHYYDKDFNNEADTPDNFQSRRPNTSFCFLDIRSPGLGDTAMYLCATSGLAGVDEQFFGPGTRLTVL.

This sequence joins TRBV28 and TRBJ2-1; TRBD2 is a possible D gene (6 bases). Trimming took 6 bases from V and 4 from J, leaving 16 bases between them. The CDR3 is made up of 15 amino acids. The germline V gene encodes CDR1 MDHEN and CDR2 SYDVKM. The CDR3 DNA sequence: TGTGCCAGCAGGACTAGTTCGGGAGCTTACAATGAGCAGTTCTTC. Its protein is CASRTSSGAYNEQFF.

The rearrangement links TRBV19 to TRBJ1-2; maybe TRBD1 (6 bases). This CDR3 spans 15 amino acids. Germline V gene sequence: CDR1 LNHDA, CDR2 SQIVND (reference sequence). Trimming removed 4 bases from V and 3 bases from J, with 15 bases in between. This chain's CDR3 is CASSTHREADYGYTF. CDR3 in DNA: TGTGCCAGTAGTACCCACAGGGAGGCGGACTATGGCTACACCTTC.

This rearrangement joins TRBV14 to TRBJ2-5; 15 nucleotides align to TRBD2. Germline V gene sequence: CDR1 SGHDN, CDR2 FVKESK. CDR3 length: 16 amino acids. Unmatched junction bases numbered 6, after V lost 4 bases and J lost 6 bases. The CDR3 region is CASSLAGLAGGQTQYF. The CDR3 DNA reads as TGTGCCAGCAGCCTCGCTGGACTAGCGGGGGGGCAGACCCAGTACTTC.

The chain has TRBV19 and TRBJ2-1; no firm D call. Per germline, CDR1 LNHDA and CDR2 SQIVND (reference sequence). There are 14 residues in the CDR3. Trimming left V 5 bases short and J 0 bases short, with 8 bases between. CDR3: CASSDWSSYNEQFF. The CDR3 DNA sequence: TGTGCCAGTAGTGACTGGAGCTCCTACAATGAGCAGTTCTTC.

This clone was seen a handful of times. The V call is TRBV6-8, the J call TRBJ2-7; 12 bases agree with TRBD2. From germline, CDR1 is MNHGY and CDR2 SAAAGT. With 5 bases clipped from V and 5 bases from J, the junction kept 13 bases outside the gene matches. CDR3 length: 17 residues. In nucleotides, the CDR3 is TGTGCCAGCAGTGACCCACGACTAGCGGGAGATATCAACGAGCAGTACTTC. Translation: CASSDPRLAGDINEQYF.

The V and J genes are TRBV19 and TRBJ1-1; maybe TRBD1 (6 bases). V lost 6 bases and J 5 bases, leaving 13 bases between the germline ends. CDR1 is LNHDA, CDR2 SQIVND, per germline (reference sequence). CDR3 length: 13 amino acids. The CDR3 is CASSGQMGTEAFF. Written as DNA, the CDR3 is TGTGCCAGTAGCGGACAGATGGGTACTGAAGCTTTCTTT.

This clone occurred once. The rearrangement uses TRBV29-1 and TRBJ1-1; 8 nucleotides line up with TRBD1. Germline loops: CDR1 SQVTM, CDR2 ANQGSEA. V lost 4 bases and J lost 5; bases outside the gene matches: 6. This CDR3 is 13 amino acids long. The CDR3 coding sequence is TGCAGCGTTGTCACAGGGGGGAGGACTGAAGCTTTCTTT. It codes for CSVVTGGRTEAFF.

The rearrangement joins TRBV5-1 to TRBJ2-7; TRBD1 is a possible D gene (5 bases). The V and J ends lost 0 bases and 3 bases respectively, with 13 bases between them. This CDR3 has 15 residues. Germline V CDR1 and CDR2: SGHRS, YFSETQ. Here the CDR3 DNA reads TGCGCCAGCAGCTTGGAGGGGTCCTCCTTCTACGAGCAGTACTTC. Translated: CASSLEGSSFYEQYF.

The chain links TRBV1 to TRBJ2-5; no check of the table's D call, TRBD2, against the DNA was made. TRBV1 counts as a pseudogene. CDR3 size: 15 residues. Here the CDR3 reads CASSLVGSGQETQYF. CDR3 sequence (DNA): TGCGCCAGCAGCCTCGTAGGTAGCGGCCAAGAGACCCAGTACTTC.

The chain links TRBV11-3 to TRBJ2-1; 8 positions match TRBD1. There are 15 residues in the CDR3. CDR1 and CDR2 (germline): SGHNT, YENEEA. V gave up 3 bases and J gave up 3 bases; unmatched junction bases: 4. The CDR3 bases are TGTGCCAGCAGCTTCGGGACAGGAGACTACAATGAGCAGTTCTTC. Amino acids: CASSFGTGDYNEQFF.

This chain connects TRBV18 to TRBJ2-5, with TRBD2 matching 10 bases. The CDR3 is 17 residues long. Per the germline V gene, CDR1 is KGHSH and CDR2 is LQKENI. Trimming at V came to 2 bases and at J to 5 bases, leaving 11 bases not matched to a gene. This CDR3 reads CASSPIGLAGVGETQYF. Written as DNA, the CDR3 is TGTGCCAGCTCACCAATAGGGCTAGCGGGAGTCGGGGAGACCCAGTACTTC.

The V and J genes are TRBV6-8 and TRBJ1-1, with D possibly matching TRBD1 (6 bases). CDR3 length: 16 amino acids. CDR1 MNHGY and CDR2 SAAAGT come from the germline V gene. V was pared by 2 bases and J by 5 bases, with 18 bases between. CDR3 in DNA: TGTGCCAGCAGTTACCTGGGGGCGTTATATGAGACTGAAGCTTTCTTT. Amino acid sequence: CASSYLGALYETEAFF.

This chain links TRBV28 with TRBJ1-2; 9 bases fit TRBD1. The germline CDR1 and CDR2 sequences are MDHEN and SYDVKM. The CDR3 runs 14 residues. Trimming took 8 bases from V and 5 from J; bases not matched to a gene: 9. The CDR3 DNA reads TGTGCCAGCCGTGATACGACAGGGGGTTATGGCTACACCTTC. Protein: CASRDTTGGYGYTF.

Ten or more counts support this clone. The chain couples TRBV7-1 to TRBJ2-3; 9 bases fit TRBD2. TRBV7-1 is designated an ORF whose function remains uncertain. V shed 3 bases and J 2 bases; nucleotides not matched to a gene: 0. CDR3 size: 14 residues. For the CDR3, the DNA is TGTGCCAGCAGCTCGGGACTAGCCACAGATACGCAGTATTTT. This sequence encodes CASSSGLATDTQYF.

This clone was seen only once. CDR3: CASSILPGQGQTEAFF. For the CDR3, the DNA is TGTGCCAGTAGTATCCTGCCGGGACAGGGGCAGACTGAAGCTTTCTTT. The genes are TRBV19 and TRBJ1-1; 10 bases are a match to TRBD1. With 3 bases clipped from V and 5 bases from J, the junction kept 9 bases outside the gene matches. The CDR3 has 16 residues. The germline V gene encodes CDR1 LNHDA and CDR2 SQIVND (reference sequence).

The chain couples TRBV14 to TRBJ2-1; either TRBD1 or TRBD2 may fit D (5 bases each). CDR1 is SGHDN, CDR2 FVKESK, per germline. This CDR3 is built from 17 residues. V was trimmed by 0 bases and J by 2 bases, leaving 14 bases between them. The CDR3: CASSQDLGTLTYNEQFF. Here the CDR3 DNA reads TGTGCCAGCAGCCAAGATCTTGGGACCCTTACCTACAATGAGCAGTTCTTC.

This chain connects TRBV6-8 to TRBJ2-5; 11 bases map to TRBD2. Germline CDR1 is MNHGY and CDR2 is SAAAGT. V was clipped by 6 bases and J by 5 bases; unmatched bases: 5. The CDR3 is 14 residues long. CDR3 region: CASRIRLAGETQYF. The CDR3 nucleotides are TGTGCCAGCAGGATCAGACTAGCGGGGGAGACCCAGTACTTC.